These 24 T cell receptor beta chains share one sample of origin, sequenced in a study of T cell responses to AZD1222 COVID-19 vaccine. Sequenced by immunoSEQ multiplex PCR; TCRdb stores in-frame clones only, minus some. The sample contains around 150,000 clones, just over 90% of which appear only once. The starting material was peripheral blood, obtained on day 0 of MenACWY control vaccination. The receptor source for this set is an adult in good health.

This chain uses TRBV6-5 with TRBJ2-1; 11 bases match TRBD2. This CDR3 region has 13 residues. The V gene end was trimmed by 4 bases and the J gene end by 9 bases; junction bases not matched to a gene: 2. Per germline, CDR1 MNHEY and CDR2 SVGAGI. The DNA of the CDR3 is TGTGCCAGCAGTTCTAGCGGGAGGATTGAGCAGTTCTTC. Translating it yields CASSSSGRIEQFF.

This clone was observed once. The same CDR3 arises from other DNA sequences in this sample as well. The V gene is TRBV28, the J gene TRBJ1-5; TRBD1 might be the D (5 bases). The CDR3 consists of 15 residues. Germline-derived CDR1 and CDR2 are MDHEN and SYDVKM. Between the trimmed V and J ends, which lost 6 bases and 4 bases, there was a span of 16 bases. CDR3 in DNA: TGTGCCAGCAGCCTCAGACCGGGGCCAAATCAGCCCCAGCATTTT. Its protein is CASSLRPGPNQPQHF.

The chain combines TRBV19 with TRBJ1-5, with D hard to call. CDR3 size: 16 residues. Deletions cut 0 bases from V and 4 bases from J, with 13 bases between. Germline assignment: CDR1 LNHDA and CDR2 SQIVND (reference sequence). In DNA, the CDR3 is TGTGCCAGTAGTATAGATCCGGGCAGAAGAAATCAGCCCCAGCATTTT. It specifies CASSIDPGRRNQPQHF.

V and J are TRBV5-1 and TRBJ2-1; D is uncertain. V lost 0 bases, J lost 0 bases, and 7 bases lay in between. The CDR3 spans 15 residues. Per germline, CDR1 SGHRS and CDR2 YFSETQ. In DNA, the CDR3 is TGCGCCAGCAGCTTGGCCGGGTCCTCCTACAATGAGCAGTTCTTC. Its translation: CASSLAGSSYNEQFF.

V is TRBV6-4 and J is TRBJ1-2; TRBD1 matches 10 bases. The CDR3 extends over 15 amino acids. The ends lost 5 bases at V and 2 bases at J; junction bases unmatched: 5. Germline V CDR1 and CDR2: MRHNA, SNTAGT. For the CDR3, the DNA is TGTGCCAGCAGTTTTAGACAGGGGGCGAACTATGGCTACACCTTC. Translating it yields CASSFRQGANYGYTF.

CDR3 nucleotide sequence: TGTGCCTGGAGTGCCTGGCGGGGGCATCATGGCTACACCTTC. It encodes CAWSAWRGHHGYTF. The V gene is TRBV30, the J gene TRBJ1-2; maybe TRBD1 (6 bases). This CDR3 is 14 amino acids long. CDR1 and CDR2 from the germline V gene are GTSNPN and SVGIG (reference sequence). The V gene lost 1 base and the J gene lost 6 bases, with 15 bases spanning the gap.

The chain links TRBV21-1 to TRBJ1-2; TRBD1 is the table's D call and was not checked against the DNA. TRBV21-1 is labeled a pseudogene. The CDR3 has 13 amino acids. The CDR3 protein is CASSTDRAKGYTF. The CDR3 bases are TGTGCCAGCAGCACGGACAGGGCAAAAGGCTACACCTTC.

The chain joins TRBV24-1 to TRBJ2-2; a possible D gene is TRBD1 (5 bases). CDR1 and CDR2 (germline): KGHDR, SFDVKD. V shed 3 bases and J shed 6 bases, with 19 bases lying between them. The CDR3 is made up of 17 amino acids. CDR3 amino acids: CATSDRRMTVKAGELFF. The CDR3 bases are TGTGCCACCAGTGATCGGCGGATGACAGTTAAGGCCGGGGAGCTGTTTTTT.

V is TRBV2 and J is TRBJ2-7, with 7 bases identical to TRBD1. Germline lookup yields CDR1 SNHLY and CDR2 FYNNEI. This CDR3 comprises 14 residues. J gave up 3 bases and V 6 bases, and 8 bases lay outside the gene matches. The CDR3 reads CASRPTGTLYEQYF. The CDR3 region has the DNA TGTGCCAGCAGACCGACAGGGACCCTCTACGAGCAGTACTTC.

CDR3 loop: CASSSSGAGGVLYF. The CDR3 coding sequence is TGTGCCAGCAGCTCCAGTGGAGCGGGAGGGGTTCTGTATTTT. The rearrangement links TRBV7-2 to TRBJ2-3, with 10 positions matching TRBD2. From germline, CDR1 is SGHTA and CDR2 FQGNSA. The V gene end was trimmed by 4 bases and the J gene end by 14 bases; junction bases not matched to a gene: 12. There are 14 residues in the CDR3.

The CDR3 bases are TGTGCCAGCCTCGTCCCGGGAACCTACGAGCAGTACTTC. Protein product: CASLVPGTYEQYF. V gene TRBV28 combines with J gene TRBJ2-7, with a possible D match to TRBD2 (5 bases). V was shortened by 8 bases and J by 2 bases, with 13 bases between the two germline ends. Germline loops: CDR1 MDHEN, CDR2 SYDVKM. The CDR3 extends over 13 amino acids.

This clone was seen only once. The chain has TRBV6-4 and TRBJ1-2; 7 bases match TRBD1. Per the germline V gene, CDR1 is MRHNA and CDR2 is SNTAGT. Germline trimming cut 5 bases from V and 8 bases from J; bases unmatched to any gene: 14. This CDR3 is 15 amino acids long. CDR3 region: CASSRLSGGRKGYTF. DNA for the CDR3: TGTGCCAGCAGTCGTCTATCAGGGGGTCGGAAGGGCTACACCTTC.

This sequence joins TRBV5-6 and TRBJ1-6, with D perhaps matching TRBD1 (5 bases). Trimming pared 5 bases from V and 10 bases from J, leaving 22 bases between. The CDR3 runs 16 residues. CDR1 is SGHDT and CDR2 is YYEEEE in the germline V gene. The DNA of the CDR3 is TGTGCCAGCAGACAAGGGGAGGGGCCCACGGGGTCACCCCTCCACTTT. Protein product: CASRQGEGPTGSPLHF.

This sequence joins TRBV7-8 and TRBJ1-2; 7 bases agree with TRBD1. The CDR3 contains 14 residues. The trim removed 0 bases at V and 7 bases at J, leaving 5 bases unmatched. Per germline, CDR1 SGHVS and CDR2 FQNEAQ. CDR3 region: CASSLAGQRVGYTF. CDR3 DNA sequence: TGTGCCAGCAGCTTAGCGGGACAGCGAGTTGGCTACACCTTC.

The genes are TRBV6-2 or TRBV6-3 and TRBJ2-7, with unresolved D. Trimming took 0 bases from V and 4 from J, leaving 4 bases between them. Germline V CDR1 and CDR2: MNHEY, SVGEGT. CDR3 size: 12 residues. The CDR3 region is CASSYSRYEQYF. The CDR3 nucleotides are TGTGCCAGCAGTTACTCTCGGTACGAGCAGTACTTC.

The chain uses TRBV6-5 and TRBJ2-7; the D is unclear. The CDR3 sequence is 12 residues long. From germline, CDR1 is MNHEY and CDR2 SVGAGI. Trimming left V 7 bases short and J 4 bases short, with 11 bases between. The CDR3: CASISAAYEQYF. CDR3 nucleotide sequence: TGTGCCAGCATTTCCGCTGCGTACGAGCAGTACTTC.

The chain joins TRBV19 to TRBJ2-3, with 8 positions matching TRBD1. The V and J ends lost 5 bases and 6 bases, in that order; junction bases with no gene match: 4. Germline loops: CDR1 LNHDA, CDR2 SQIVND (reference sequence). This CDR3 spans 13 amino acids. CDR3 DNA: TGTGCCAGTAGTCCGACAGGGGAGGATACGCAGTATTTT. This encodes CASSPTGEDTQYF.

J is TRBJ1-1 and V is TRBV6-1; D is possibly TRBD1 (6 bases). V shed 5 bases and J shed 3 bases, with 13 bases lying between them. The CDR3 is made up of 14 amino acids. Per the germline V gene, CDR1 is MNHNS and CDR2 is SASEGT. CDR3 bases: TGTGCCAGCAGTTTTTCAGGGGCGGACACTGAAGCTTTCTTT. Translated: CASSFSGADTEAFF.

This chain uses TRBV6-5 with TRBJ1-2, with 8 bases fitting TRBD1. The CDR3 length is 12 residues. CDR1 MNHEY and CDR2 SVGAGI come from the germline V gene. The V segment lost 11 bases and the J segment 4 bases; nucleotides outside the gene matches: 6. The CDR3 nucleotides are TGTGCCTCTACAGGGGGAGGCTATGGCTACACCTTC. The encoded protein is CASTGGGYGYTF.

This rearrangement joins TRBV27 to TRBJ2-1; 7 bases are a match to TRBD1. V was pared by 7 bases and J by 0 bases, with 9 bases of the junction left unmatched. Germline loops: CDR1 MNHEY, CDR2 SMNVEV (reference sequence). The CDR3 is 16 residues long. CDR3 DNA: TGTGCCAGCAAGGGGGCAACCTCGAGCTCCTACAATGAGCAGTTCTTC. This encodes CASKGATSSSYNEQFF.

This clone was observed once. The genes are TRBV9 and TRBJ1-6, with D uncertain. Germline V gene lookup returns CDR1 SGDLS and CDR2 YYNGEE. This CDR3 is built from 14 residues. Trimming shortened V by 0 bases and J by 8 bases, and 9 bases separated the two germline ends. In DNA form, the CDR3 reads TGTGCCAGCAGCGTAGCTCCCATAGATTCACCCCTCCACTTT. Translation: CASSVAPIDSPLHF.

This clone was seen a handful of times. This chain connects TRBV6-1 to TRBJ2-7; 9 bases line up with TRBD1. Trimming removed 2 bases from V and 3 bases from J; junction bases left unmatched: 5. CDR1 is MNHNS, CDR2 SASEGT, per germline. The CDR3 loop spans 15 amino acids. The CDR3 DNA sequence: TGTGCCAGCAGTGAAATAGGACAGGGGTTCTACGAGCAGTACTTC. It yields the protein CASSEIGQGFYEQYF.

The rearrangement links TRBV6-4 to TRBJ2-3, with TRBD2 matching over 10 bases. Germline V gene lookup returns CDR1 MRHNA and CDR2 SNTAGT. Trimming cost V 6 bases and J 3 bases; bases outside gene matches: 0. CDR3 length equals 13 residues. The CDR3 DNA reads TGTGCCAGCAGACTAGCGGGAACAGATACGCAGTATTTT. Amino acid sequence: CASRLAGTDTQYF.

This chain connects TRBV9 to TRBJ1-1; D gene ambiguous. V was trimmed by 0 bases and J by 0 bases, leaving 12 bases between them. The CDR3 length is 16 residues. Germline CDR1 and CDR2: SGDLS and YYNGEE. The CDR3 DNA is TGTGCCAGCAGCGTAGGGCAGATTGGCATGAACACTGAAGCTTTCTTT. This sequence encodes CASSVGQIGMNTEAFF.